This TCR beta chain emerged from a study of blood T cell repertoires in COVID-19. Turning to the study itself: Material from acute and convalescent COVID-19 was sourced from the United States, Italy and Spain.

CDR1 SGDLS and CDR2 YYNGEE come from the germline V gene. The CDR3 spans 16 residues. V gave up 4 bases and J gave up 4 bases, with 20 bases separating them. Followed longitudinally, the Seattle patients had been enrolled during active infection. Per the authors' pipeline: Amplifying reference gene primers gave estimates of nucleated cell counts. This table comes from immunoSEQ multiplex PCR, and its TCRdb copy is limited to in-frame clones, with some not included. V and J calls and clone size come straight from that table; D and trimming were deduced from the DNA. Seen here are 450,000 or so clones, roughly 90% observed once, and the top ten hold 0.8% to 0.9%.

Sequenced input: peripheral blood. V usage is TRBV9 and J usage is TRBJ1-2, with D possibly matching TRBD1 (6 bases). The source of this sequence is a man in his late teens or twenties with COVID-19, enrolled during active disease. CDR3: CASSPSGAGALYGYTF. The CDR3 DNA is TGTGCCAGCAGCCCAAGTGGGGCAGGGGCACTCTATGGCTACACCTTC.